Listed below are T cell receptor beta chains from one sample, sequenced in a study of blood T cell repertoires in COVID-19. Libraries were prepared by immunoSEQ multiplex PCR; TCRdb keeps only in-frame clonotypes and omits some of them. The table lists roughly 180,000 clones, 85% to 90% of them singletons. The sequenced material came from peripheral blood. The receptors were gathered from a man younger than 35 with acute or convalescent COVID-19. CDR3s include the opening cysteine and the closing phenylalanine or tryptophan.

CDR3 protein,V gene,J gene
CASSEALAGGLETQYF,TRBV2,TRBJ2-5
CASSRGQTQYF,TRBV3-1/TRBV3-2,TRBJ2-5
CASSLIVGGQETQYF,TRBV5-1,TRBJ2-5
CASSQTLGLRYEQYF,TRBV4-2,TRBJ2-7
CASSPSGQGATNYGYTF,TRBV18,TRBJ1-2
CASCPSPGGRNRETQYF,TRBV27,TRBJ2-5
CASSSKGLANTGELFF,TRBV7-6,TRBJ2-2
CASSLDGAGGGITDTQYF,TRBV5-1,TRBJ2-3
CASSILGGTGGYTF,TRBV19,TRBJ1-2
CASSPGAVETQYF,TRBV7-9,TRBJ2-5
CAWSAGGGVAPLHF,TRBV30,TRBJ1-6
CASSQAQYTGELFF,TRBV4-1,TRBJ2-2
CASSPTGGNTIYF,TRBV12-3/TRBV12-4,TRBJ1-3
CASSLGQMYSNQPQHF,TRBV4-1,TRBJ1-5
CASSRGTSGGQETQYF,TRBV28,TRBJ2-5
CASSPGVSDNSNQPQHF,TRBV19,TRBJ1-5
CASRIQGSEQFF,TRBV7-2,TRBJ2-1
CASSQGQGANQPQHF,TRBV4-1,TRBJ1-5
CASTGQSITTGANVLTF,TRBV10-2,TRBJ2-6
CATRNGTGPSGANVLTF,TRBV5-1,TRBJ2-6
CASSISTGEIGTEAFF,TRBV9,TRBJ1-1
CASSQAPGGDEQFF,TRBV4-1,TRBJ2-1
CASSLTGTGDSPLHF,TRBV5-1,TRBJ1-6
CASSPLSGGTEAFF,TRBV3-1/TRBV3-2,TRBJ1-1
CASSQVSGDTQYF,TRBV4-2,TRBJ2-3
CASSIGRGGNAETQYF,TRBV19,TRBJ2-5
CASSLGNLRIGGYTF,TRBV7-9,TRBJ1-2
CASSVTGLAGVIQYF,TRBV9,TRBJ2-5
CASSPLAGGPINEQFF,TRBV28,TRBJ2-1
CASSPPTGNTEAFF,TRBV18,TRBJ1-1
CSVRQLEAFF,TRBV29-1,TRBJ1-1
CASSQGLLSSYEQYF,TRBV7-9,TRBJ2-7
CASSGGTGPNTEAFF,TRBV5-4,TRBJ1-1
CASSLIAWGPSYNEQFF,TRBV7-6,TRBJ2-1
CASSMGQGVGGYTF,TRBV19,TRBJ1-2
CASSITGGDQPQHF,TRBV19,TRBJ1-5
CAWRLIPQAGRSGNTIYF,TRBV30,TRBJ1-3
CASSLSRTGGVDYGYTF,TRBV7-9,TRBJ1-2
CASSGGQGGETQYF,TRBV5-1,TRBJ2-5
CSVVFGGRGTEAFF,TRBV29-1,TRBJ1-1
CASSLAPGGAKNIQYF,TRBV7-2,TRBJ2-4
CASSPSGTKNQPQHF,TRBV5-1,TRBJ1-5
CATSRDSRGSYNEQFF,TRBV15,TRBJ2-1
CASSLAPGQGALGNTIYF,TRBV5-1,TRBJ1-3
CASSFRFQGSFHEQYF,TRBV11-2,TRBJ2-7
CASSPRTSSNYGYTF,TRBV3-1/TRBV3-2,TRBJ1-2
CASREAQSNEQFF,TRBV7-9,TRBJ2-1
CASRRKSPPNTEAFF,TRBV28,TRBJ1-1
CAISESTGGTYEQYF,TRBV10-3,TRBJ2-7
CASSEGGGGSPLHF,TRBV6-1,TRBJ1-6
CASSPPNRIATGELFF,TRBV11-1,TRBJ2-2
CASGLVLVDRTEAFF,TRBV12-5,TRBJ1-1
CASSPRTGTGGLNIQYF,TRBV18,TRBJ2-4